Shown below are 22 T cell receptor beta chains from a single sample sequenced in a study of blood T cell repertoires in COVID-19. Sequenced by immunoSEQ multiplex PCR; TCRdb stores in-frame clones only, minus some. The top ten clones hold about 2.5% of a sample with some 140,000 clones, over 70% of them seen once. Sequencing input: peripheral blood. The receptors come from a man aged 50-59 years with active COVID-19.

This clone was seen a handful of times. The chain links TRBV24-1 to TRBJ1-2, with D hard to call. Trimming took off 2 bases at V and 2 bases at J, with 8 bases between the two ends. CDR3 size: 14 residues. Germline CDR1 is KGHDR and CDR2 is SFDVKD. The chain's CDR3 is CATSDSARNYGYTF. The CDR3 bases are TGTGCCACCAGTGATTCAGCGAGAAACTATGGCTACACCTTC.

This clone was seen more than once but under ten times. This sequence joins TRBV19 and TRBJ1-5; tentative D call: TRBD1 (6 bases). Germline V gene sequence: CDR1 LNHDA, CDR2 SQIVND (reference sequence). V was trimmed by 7 bases and J by 6 bases, leaving 13 bases between them. CDR3 length equals 13 residues. The CDR3 protein is CASTAGVGQPQHF. For the CDR3, the DNA is TGTGCCAGTACCGCAGGGGTGGGTCAGCCCCAGCATTTT. The entire variable domain, with the rest obtained from reference TRBV19 and TRBJ1-5, is as follows: DGGITQSPKYLFRKEGQNVTLSCEQNLNHDAMYWYRQDPGQGLRLIYYSQIVNDFQKGDIAEGYSVSREKKESFPLTVTSAQKNPTAFYLCASTAGVGQPQHFGDGTRLSIL.

The V gene is TRBV6-1, the J gene TRBJ1-2, with D hard to call. Trimming left V 2 bases short and J 11 bases short, with 21 bases between. Germline CDR1 and CDR2: MNHNS and SASEGT. CDR3 size: 15 residues. CDR3 protein: CASSERLRATVGYTF. CDR3 coding DNA: TGTGCCAGCAGTGAAAGGCTGAGAGCAACAGTTGGTTACACCTTC.

The rearrangement uses TRBV10-3 and TRBJ2-6; perhaps TRBD2 as D (6 bases). This CDR3 region has 16 residues. Germline values: CDR1 ENHRY, CDR2 SYGVKD. V gave up 5 bases and J gave up 2 bases, with 13 bases separating them. The CDR3 DNA sequence: TGTGCCATCAGTCCCCCCACGGGGGCTGGGGCCAACGTCCTGACTTTC. Protein sequence: CAISPPTGAGANVLTF.

The chain links TRBV19 to TRBJ2-5; weak D call: TRBD2 (5 bases). V lost 6 bases and J lost 1, with 9 bases in between. This CDR3 has 13 residues. Per the germline V gene, CDR1 is LNHDA and CDR2 is SQIVND (reference sequence). CDR3 nucleotide sequence: TGTGCCAGTAGATCAAGCGGCCAAGAGACCCAGTACTTC. This codes for CASRSSGQETQYF.

The gene calls are TRBV7-9 and TRBJ2-7, with D hard to call. The length of the CDR3 is 14 residues. Deletions cut 4 bases from V and 5 bases from J, with 15 bases between. The germline V gene has CDR1 SEHNR and CDR2 FQNEAQ (reference sequence). The CDR3 loop is CASSSTGSWNEQYF. CDR3 in DNA: TGTGCCAGCAGCTCAACCGGGTCGTGGAACGAGCAGTACTTC.

CDR3 nucleotide sequence: TGCGCCAGCAGCTTGATGGGACAGGGGGAGCGAGAGACCCAGTACTTC. Protein sequence: CASSLMGQGERETQYF. The chain is built from TRBV5-1 and TRBJ2-5; 11 bases align to TRBD1. V was pared by 1 base and J by 4 bases, with 6 bases of the junction left unmatched. Germline lookup yields CDR1 SGHRS and CDR2 YFSETQ. This CDR3 is built from 16 residues.

The CDR3 loop is CASTKRTVKETQYF. CDR3 nucleotides: TGTGCCAGCACCAAGCGGACTGTCAAAGAGACCCAGTACTTC. The rearrangement links TRBV27 to TRBJ2-5; a possible D gene is TRBD2 (5 bases). The length of the CDR3 is 14 residues. Germline CDR1 MNHEY, CDR2 SMNVEV (reference sequence). V was pared by 7 bases and J by 3 bases, with 15 bases between.

The CDR3 protein is CATQNRYF. The CDR3 bases are TGTGCCACTCAGAACCGTTACTTC. The V gene is TRBV21-1, the J gene TRBJ2-4; the DNA was not used to check the table's D call, TRBD1. TRBV21-1 is recorded as a pseudogene. CDR3 length: 8 residues.

This clone was seen a single time. The chain employs TRBV19 and TRBJ1-1, with TRBD1 identical over 7 bases. The CDR3 consists of 15 residues. The germline V gene has CDR1 LNHDA and CDR2 SQIVND (reference sequence). The trim removed 5 bases at V and 3 bases at J, leaving 9 bases unmatched. The CDR3 region is CASSPRDSRHTEAFF. The CDR3 nucleotides read TGTGCCAGTAGTCCCCGGGACAGCCGACACACTGAAGCTTTCTTT.

V gene TRBV5-8 combines with J gene TRBJ1-5; 7 bases are shared with TRBD1. After removal of 4 bases from V and 1 base from J, the junction contained 5 bases not matched to a gene. The CDR3 contains 15 residues. From germline, CDR1 is SGHTS and CDR2 YDEGEE. The CDR3: CASSDDRVSNQPQHF. The CDR3 DNA reads as TGTGCCAGCAGCGATGACAGGGTGAGCAATCAGCCCCAGCATTTT.

The table lists this clone with a count of one. The V gene is TRBV12-3 or TRBV12-4, the J gene TRBJ2-7; D unclear. V dropped 3 bases and J dropped 2 bases, with 8 bases sitting between them. The CDR3 is made up of 13 amino acids. The CDR3 nucleotides are TGTGCCAGCAGTTTTCAGGCACCCTACGAGCAGTACTTC. Its translation: CASSFQAPYEQYF.

V usage is TRBV30 and J usage is TRBJ1-5; D gene unclear. V gave up 5 bases and J gave up 3 bases, with 11 bases separating them. The CDR3 is made up of 13 amino acids. Germline V gene sequence: CDR1 GTSNPN, CDR2 SVGIG (reference sequence). The CDR3: CAWARGTNQPQHF. The CDR3 DNA is TGTGCCTGGGCGCGAGGTACCAATCAGCCCCAGCATTTT.

V gene TRBV27 combines with J gene TRBJ2-1; D is possibly TRBD1 (7 bases). Germline CDR1 MNHEY, CDR2 SMNVEV (reference sequence). With 5 bases removed from V and 8 bases from J, the gap between germline ends came to 22 bases. This CDR3 comprises 16 residues. CDR3 coding DNA: TGTGCCAGCAGTCCCCTCGCAGGGGGGAGAGGCTATGAGCAGTTCTTC. Translating gives CASSPLAGGRGYEQFF.

This chain links TRBV30 with TRBJ1-6; D is unresolved. This CDR3 contains 15 residues. Trimming took 3 bases from V and 9 from J, leaving 18 bases between them. Germline-derived CDR1 and CDR2 are GTSNPN and SVGIG (reference sequence). CDR3 sequence (DNA): TGTGCCTGGAGCTCCACGGAGGCCCGGGGTTCACCCCTCCACTTT. Protein sequence: CAWSSTEARGSPLHF. Drawing the rest from reference TRBV30 and TRBJ1-6, the complete variable domain is SQTIHQWPATLVQPVGSPLSLECTVEGTSNPNLYWYRQAAGRGLQLLFYSVGIGQISSEVPQNLSASRPQDRQFILSSKKLLLSDSGFYLCAWSSTEARGSPLHFGNGTRLTVT.

This chain uses TRBV7-2 with TRBJ2-7; 10 nucleotides align to TRBD1. V dropped 5 bases and J dropped 4; count of bases not matched to a gene: 8. In germline, CDR1 is SGHTA, CDR2 FQGNSA. The CDR3 has 15 amino acids. The CDR3 spells CASSPTGGASYEQYF. Written as DNA, the CDR3 is TGTGCCAGCAGCCCGACAGGGGGCGCTTCGTACGAGCAGTACTTC.

The rearrangement uses TRBV6-5 and TRBJ1-2; D gene unclear. The CDR3 totals 15 residues. CDR1 and CDR2 (germline): MNHEY, SVGAGI. Trimming removed 2 bases from V and 4 bases from J, with 14 bases in between. In nucleotides, the CDR3 is TGTGCCAGCAGTTACAGGGCAGGTGGAGGCTATGGCTACACCTTC. As protein: CASSYRAGGGYGYTF.

This chain uses TRBV4-1 with TRBJ2-7; no clear D gene. The V end was cut by 2 bases, the J end by 4 bases, with 12 bases between. This CDR3 comprises 14 residues. Germline loops: CDR1 MGHRA, CDR2 YSYEKL. CDR3 loop: CASSQTSGVYEQYF. The CDR3 nucleotides read TGCGCCAGCAGCCAAACGAGTGGAGTATACGAGCAGTACTTC.

The V call is TRBV19, the J call TRBJ2-3; 7 bases line up with TRBD1. V gave up 10 bases and J gave up 0 bases; unmatched junction bases: 25. CDR3 length equals 20 residues. The germline V gene encodes CDR1 LNHDA and CDR2 SQIVND (reference sequence). The CDR3 loop is CAKVWADRELFRASTDTQYF. The CDR3 DNA reads as TGTGCCAAAGTATGGGCAGACAGGGAATTATTCCGAGCTAGCACAGATACGCAGTATTTT.

V is TRBV11-1 and J is TRBJ2-1; a weak D match, TRBD1 (6 bases). The CDR3 has 15 amino acids. The germline V gene has CDR1 SGHAT and CDR2 FQDESV (reference sequence). V lost 5 bases, J lost 3 bases, and 14 bases lay in between. CDR3 nucleotides: TGTGCCAGCAGCCACCAGGGGAAGGACTACAATGAGCAGTTCTTC. As protein: CASSHQGKDYNEQFF.

V is TRBV5-1 and J is TRBJ1-5; tentative D call: TRBD1 (6 bases). This CDR3 is built from 17 residues. Trimming took off 0 bases at V and 5 bases at J, with 18 bases between the two ends. Germline loops: CDR1 SGHRS, CDR2 YFSETQ. CDR3 sequence: CASSLGDQGREDQPQHF. The CDR3 DNA reads as TGCGCCAGCAGCTTGGGCGACCAGGGGCGAGAGGATCAGCCCCAGCATTTT.

The CDR3 DNA follows: TGTGCCAGCAGCTTACTAGCGGATTCGGGAAAGCAGTTCTTC. Its translation: CASSLLADSGKQFF. This sequence joins TRBV7-9 and TRBJ2-1; 7 bases are a match to TRBD2. Germline CDR1 is SEHNR and CDR2 is FQNEAQ (reference sequence). CDR3 length: 14 residues. With 2 bases clipped from V and 11 bases from J, the junction kept 9 bases outside the gene matches.